The 23 T cell receptor beta chains presented below share a single source sample, sequenced in a study of T cell changes during pregnancy in multiple sclerosis. The method was immunoSEQ multiplex PCR; TCRdb's version includes in-frame clones alone and lacks a portion of them. The sample carries 50,000 to 70,000 clones, 91% recorded once. Here the sequenced sample was peripheral blood, taken in the third trimester of pregnancy. The origin of the receptors is a female donor in good health, enrolled as a control in a pregnancy study.

CDR3 in DNA: TGTGCCAGCAGTCGTAGCGGGATTGAGCAGTACTTC. As protein: CASSRSGIEQYF. The V and J genes are TRBV14 and TRBJ2-7; 8 bases are a match to TRBD2. The J segment lost 7 bases and the V segment lost 6 bases, leaving 5 bases of the junction unmatched. CDR1 and CDR2 from the germline V gene are SGHDN and FVKESK. This CDR3 has 12 residues. The entire variable domain, with the rest obtained from reference TRBV14 and TRBJ2-7, is as follows: EAGVTQFPSHSVIEKGQTVTLRCDPISGHDNLYWYRRVMGKEIKFLLHFVKESKQDESGMPNNRFLAERTGGTYSTLKVQPAELEDSGVYFCASSRSGIEQYFGPGTRLTVT.

The DNA for the CDR3 is TGTGCCAGCAGTTCGGCGACCACTAAGTACTTC. Protein product: CASSSATTKYF. The rearrangement links TRBV6-6 to TRBJ2-5; D gene uncertain. The CDR3 extends over 11 amino acids. Germline CDR1 and CDR2: MNHNY and SVGAGI (reference sequence). V gave up 4 bases and J gave up 12 bases, with 12 bases separating them.

The chain recombines TRBV7-8 with TRBJ1-5; D remains ambiguous. The CDR3 loop spans 13 amino acids. Trimming shortened V by 7 bases and J by 1 base, and 8 bases separated the two germline ends. Germline CDR1 and CDR2: SGHVS and FQNEAQ. Written as DNA, the CDR3 is TGTGCCAGCATGCCGACAAGCAATCAGCCCCAGCATTTT. It translates to CASMPTSNQPQHF. The variable domain in full, completed from reference TRBV7-8 and TRBJ1-5, reads GAGVSQSPRYKVAKRGQDVALRCDPISGHVSLFWYQQALGQGPEFLTYFQNEAQLDKSGLPSDRFFAERPEGSVSTLKIQRTQQEDSAVYLCASMPTSNQPQHFGDGTRLSIL.

The chain recombines TRBV5-4 with TRBJ2-7, with 7 bases fitting TRBD2. CDR1 SGHNT and CDR2 YYREEE come from the germline V gene (reference sequence). There are 13 residues in the CDR3. Unmatched junction bases numbered 1, after V lost 1 base and J lost 3 bases. The DNA for the CDR3 is TGTGCCAGCAGCTTGTTAGCGGGCTACGAGCAGTACTTC. It is translated as CASSLLAGYEQYF.

CDR3 bases: TGCGCCAGCAGCTTGTCACCGACTAGCGGGAGGAAATACGAGCAGTACTTC. This encodes CASSLSPTSGRKYEQYF. The rearrangement links TRBV5-1 to TRBJ2-7, with 13 bases matching TRBD2. There are 17 residues in the CDR3. Germline trimming cut 1 base from V and 4 bases from J; bases unmatched to any gene: 8. The germline V gene encodes CDR1 SGHRS and CDR2 YFSETQ.

This chain uses TRBV19 with TRBJ1-5, with TRBD1 matching 11 bases. Germline CDR1 reads LNHDA; CDR2 reads SQIVND (reference sequence). The J segment lost 6 bases and the V segment lost 2 bases, leaving 3 bases of the junction unmatched. The CDR3 length is 15 residues. CDR3 in DNA: TGTGCCAGTAGTATACTAGGGACAGGGGGTCAGCCCCAGCATTTT. Translated, it gives CASSILGTGGQPQHF.

This chain joins TRBV5-1 and TRBJ2-3, with D possibly matching TRBD2 (5 bases). There are 16 residues in the CDR3. Trimming shortened V by 0 bases and J by 2 bases, and 13 bases separated the two germline ends. Germline CDR1 reads SGHRS; CDR2 reads YFSETQ. The CDR3 is CASSLGQRSDTDTQYF. The CDR3 nucleotides are TGCGCCAGCAGCTTGGGCCAGCGGTCCGACACAGATACGCAGTATTTT.

The chain uses TRBV27 and TRBJ1-3, with D possibly matching TRBD1 (5 bases). The CDR3 is 14 residues long. Germline CDR1 reads MNHEY; CDR2 reads SMNVEV (reference sequence). V lost 4 bases, J lost 8 bases, and 15 bases lay in between. This CDR3 reads CASSWGSSADTIYF. The CDR3, as DNA: TGTGCCAGCAGTTGGGGCTCCTCGGCGGACACCATATATTTT.

This rearrangement joins TRBV19 to TRBJ2-1; 11 bases fit TRBD2. Trimming cost V 5 bases and J 3 bases; bases outside gene matches: 6. Germline V gene lookup returns CDR1 LNHDA and CDR2 SQIVND (reference sequence). The CDR3 has 16 amino acids. The CDR3 nucleotides are TGTGCCAGTAGTTGGACTAGCGGGTCCATCTACAATGAGCAGTTCTTC. It yields the protein CASSWTSGSIYNEQFF.

This clone was detected a few times. The chain recombines TRBV5-1 with TRBJ1-1; D is possibly TRBD1 (6 bases). The CDR3 spans 13 residues. Germline CDR1 reads SGHRS; CDR2 reads YFSETQ. The ends were cut back, 2 bases at V and 4 bases at J, with 9 bases in the middle. The CDR3 coding sequence is TGCGCCAGCAGCTTCCAAGGGGGCACTGAAGCTTTCTTT. Amino acid sequence: CASSFQGGTEAFF.

CDR3 coding DNA: TGTGCCAGCAGAAGAGGGGACTCCTACACAGATACGCAGTATTTT. Its translation is CASRRGDSYTDTQYF. The rearrangement joins TRBV2 to TRBJ2-3; a weak D match, TRBD2 (6 bases). V was shortened by 6 bases and J by 2 bases, with 15 bases between the two germline ends. The germline V gene has CDR1 SNHLY and CDR2 FYNNEI. The CDR3 contains 15 residues.

V is TRBV6-6 and J is TRBJ2-2; D gene uncertain. The CDR3 is 11 amino acids. Germline CDR1 is MNHNY and CDR2 is SVGAGI (reference sequence). The V end was cut by 4 bases, the J end by 10 bases, with 7 bases between. The CDR3 reads CASSSTLELFF. The DNA for the CDR3 is TGTGCCAGCAGTTCTACTTTGGAGCTGTTTTTT.

The chain has TRBV7-3 and TRBJ2-7; TRBD2 might be the D (5 bases). The V gene lost 0 bases and the J gene lost 5 bases, with 8 bases spanning the gap. The CDR3 has 13 residues. CDR1 is SGHTA and CDR2 is FQGTGA in the germline V gene. In DNA, the CDR3 is TGTGCCAGCAGCTTAACCGGGAACCACGAGCAGTACTTC. This gives the protein CASSLTGNHEQYF.

The rearrangement links TRBV28 to TRBJ1-4, with D perhaps TRBD1 (6 bases). V lost 6 bases to trimming and J lost 0 bases, with 8 bases between them. Germline V CDR1 and CDR2: MDHEN, SYDVKM. There are 14 residues in the CDR3. CDR3 DNA: TGTGCCAGCAGCGGACAGCCAACTAATGAAAAACTGTTTTTT. This gives the protein CASSGQPTNEKLFF.

This clone showed up just a few times. The genes are TRBV5-6 and TRBJ1-5; D gene unclear. This CDR3 contains 14 residues. Looked up from germline, CDR1 is SGHDT and CDR2 is YYEEEE. Trimming took off 0 bases at V and 6 bases at J, with 10 bases between the two ends. CDR3 residues: CASSLGPGAQPQHF. CDR3 DNA: TGTGCCAGCAGCTTGGGGCCGGGTGCTCAGCCCCAGCATTTT.

This chain joins TRBV28 and TRBJ2-7; 7 positions match TRBD1. The CDR3 is made up of 14 amino acids. Looked up from germline, CDR1 is MDHEN and CDR2 is SYDVKM. V was pared by 4 bases and J by 2 bases, with 5 bases of the junction left unmatched. The CDR3 is CASSSIQGTYEQYF. CDR3 in DNA: TGTGCCAGCAGTTCCATACAGGGGACCTACGAGCAGTACTTC.

This rearrangement joins TRBV7-9 to TRBJ1-1, with D tentatively TRBD1 (6 bases). The germline V gene has CDR1 SEHNR and CDR2 FQNEAQ (reference sequence). The CDR3 extends over 15 amino acids. The germline V and J ends were trimmed by 5 bases and 0 bases, with 13 bases remaining between them. The CDR3 sequence is CASSPKDRLNTEAFF. CDR3 DNA: TGTGCCAGCAGCCCAAAAGACAGGCTGAACACTGAAGCTTTCTTT.

The J gene is TRBJ2-7, the V gene TRBV4-1; weak D call: TRBD2 (6 bases). CDR1 and CDR2 (germline): MGHRA, YSYEKL. V was shortened by 1 base and J by 5 bases, with 6 bases between the two germline ends. The CDR3 length is 12 residues. The CDR3 region is CASSQGGDEQYF. The CDR3 DNA sequence: TGCGCCAGCAGCCAAGGGGGGGACGAGCAGTACTTC.

The genes are TRBV19 and TRBJ2-5, with 10 bases that match TRBD1. There are 14 residues in the CDR3. V lost 5 bases and J lost 4; bases outside the gene matches: 4. Germline loops: CDR1 LNHDA, CDR2 SQIVND (reference sequence). The DNA of the CDR3 is TGTGCCAGTAGTTGGACAGGGGGGAGAGAGACCCAGTACTTC. It is translated as CASSWTGGRETQYF.

The V and J genes are TRBV28 and TRBJ2-7, with 11 bases fitting TRBD1. Germline assignment: CDR1 MDHEN and CDR2 SYDVKM. This CDR3 is built from 16 residues. After removal of 1 base from V and 3 bases from J, the junction contained 5 bases not matched to a gene. CDR3 loop: CASSLLGGTGGYEQYF. The DNA of the CDR3 is TGTGCCAGCAGTTTATTAGGGGGGACAGGGGGCTACGAGCAGTACTTC. Together with reference TRBV28 and TRBJ2-7, the CDR3 gives the full variable domain: DVKVTQSSRYLVKRTGEKVFLECVQDMDHENMFWYRQDPGLGLRLIYFSYDVKMKEKGDIPEGYSVSREKKERFSLILESASTNQTSMYLCASSLLGGTGGYEQYFGPGTRLTVT.

This chain links TRBV6-6 with TRBJ1-2; no reliable D call. CDR1 is MNHNY, CDR2 SVGAGI, per germline (reference sequence). The CDR3 is made up of 14 amino acids. V shed 5 bases and J shed 6 bases, with 16 bases lying between them. The CDR3, as DNA: TGTGCCAGCAGTATGGAACGGCTGGGCAATGGCTACACCTTC. Amino acid sequence: CASSMERLGNGYTF.

The V call is TRBV9, the J call TRBJ2-7; 10 bases fit TRBD1. After removal of 3 bases from V and 4 bases from J, the junction contained 7 bases not matched to a gene. CDR3 length: 15 residues. The germline gives CDR1 SGDLS, CDR2 YYNGEE. CDR3: CASSATGGAGYEQYF. The CDR3 DNA is TGTGCCAGCAGCGCGACAGGGGGCGCGGGTTACGAGCAGTACTTC.

The chain couples TRBV29-1 to TRBJ1-5, with 9 nucleotides matching TRBD1. Germline CDR1 and CDR2: SQVTM and ANQGSEA. The V gene end was trimmed by 4 bases and the J gene end by 5 bases; junction bases not matched to a gene: 3. This CDR3 contains 13 residues. The CDR3 here is CSVGGQGYQPQHF. CDR3 sequence (DNA): TGCAGCGTTGGGGGACAGGGTTATCAGCCCCAGCATTTT.